This T cell receptor (beta chain) appears in the sequencing data of a study of CD8 T cells in ankylosing spondylitis. Study-level findings and limits: Relatively rare in peripheral blood, disease-linked clones were also CD8+.

From the 5' RACE reads, TCRdb called clonotypes with MiXCR, one entry per CDR3 protein. The repertoire has over 25,000 distinct CDR3 sequences, about 14% of them found once; the top ten carry about 40%. There are a few counts of this clonotype. Antigen: not known. CDR3 length equals 14 residues. Germline lookup yields CDR1 MNHEY and CDR2 SMNVEV (reference sequence). V was shortened by 3 bases and J by 4 bases, with 11 bases between the two germline ends. The chain joins TRBV27 to TRBJ2-3, with D possibly TRBD1 on 6 matching bases. This receptor was taken from a male donor with ankylosing spondylitis or in good health (not recorded which). Sample: blood. CDR3 nucleotide sequence: TGTGCCAGCAGTTTCGACAGGCAAGCAGATACGCAGTATTTT. This sequence encodes CASSFDRQADTQYF.